In this sample, the clone carrying this T cell receptor (beta chain) turned up a few times. Its antigen is unknown. This sample is part of a study of regulatory T cells in long-lasting Graves disease. General study findings and limits: It was peripheral blood alone, not thyroid tissue, that was studied. Public clonotype sharing was higher in persistent than newly diagnosed patients.

CDR3-region Arm-PCR and iRepertoire HTBI primers produced the TCR beta libraries. One entry per CDR3 protein, called by TCRdb with MiXCR from the multiplex PCR reads. The sample holds hundreds of thousands of distinct CDR3 sequences, roughly 20% seen once. V was cut by 0 bases and J by 4 bases, with 19 bases left in between. Germline CDR1 and CDR2: SQVTM and ANQGSEA. This CDR3 region has 16 residues. Time point specified: persistent/refractory GD, antithyroid drugs over 5 years with positive TRAb. The TCR library was made from RNA that had been extracted from PBMCs in TRIzol. This receptor was taken from a female donor with Graves disease. Specimen: peripheral blood mononuclear cells (PBMCs), collected when the disease was refractory, from a patient treated with antithyroid drugs. J is TRBJ2-7 and V is TRBV29-1; tentative D call: TRBD1 (6 bases). CDR3 residues: CSVEDINEDSLYEQYF. CDR3 DNA sequence: TGCAGCGTTGAAGACATAAACGAGGACAGCCTATACGAGCAGTACTTC.